The T cell receptor (beta chain) described here comes from a study of shared clonotypes between healthy human individuals. Points from the study as a whole: It was the non-shared clonotypes that had lower generation probabilities than clonotypes shared by all four donors.

As regards this clone: Its antigen is as yet unknown.

The DNA input per sorted-subset replicate PCR was approximately 210 ng, corresponding to some 30,000 T cell genomes. Under the authors' procedure: Filtering differed because ImmunoSEQ produced junction-only sequences that carried no quality scores. TCRdb's table, derived via immunoSEQ multiplex PCR, lists solely in-frame clones and lacks some. V and J calls and clone size come straight from that table; D and trimming were deduced from the DNA. The sample comprises some 1,100,000 clones, about 84% of which are singletons, and 0.52% rests with the top ten. Sequenced material: memory CD4+ T cells from PBMCs. This sample's subset: CD45RA-negative fraction. The sequence derives from a man aged 18-30 years in good health. Some clones in this sample may be carry-over from other donors' samples.

In nucleotides, the CDR3 is TGTGCCAGCAGCTTAGCGCATCTTTTTCTAGCGGGATTTGCGGGGAACACCGGGGAGCTGTTTTTT. It is translated as CASSLAHLFLAGFAGNTGELFF. The genes are TRBV7-2 and TRBJ2-2; TRBD2 matches at 9 bases. CDR3 length: 22 amino acids. The ends lost 0 bases at V and 1 base at J; junction bases unmatched: 18. Germline V lookup: CDR1 SGHTA, CDR2 FQGNSA.